This record covers a single TCR beta chain. CDR1 SGHAT and CDR2 FQNNGV come from the germline V gene. The germline V and J ends were trimmed by 5 bases and 5 bases, with 6 bases remaining between them. There are 11 residues in the CDR3. Repertoires were generated with immunoSEQ multiplex PCR, while TCRdb's copy carries only in-frame clones and drops some. The table has 130,000 to 150,000 clones, about 95% seen once; the top ten hold 11% to 15%. The sample is drawn from a study of control samples from healthy donors and cancer patients. Sequencing was done on a sample of PBMCs. This chain joins TRBV11-2 and TRBJ2-5, with D unclear. The clonotype was recovered from a man in his 60s with colorectal cancer. The CDR3 region has the DNA TGTGCCAGCAGCGCGGTGGAGACCCAGTACTTC. Translated: CASSAVETQYF.